Below, 21 T cell receptor beta chains from the same sample are listed, as sequenced in a study of metastatic and nonmetastatic thyroid tumors. TCRdb re-analyzed the PCR reads using MiXCR. Of 30,000 to 40,000 clones listed, 33% are singletons. Patients had received no treatment of any kind before thyroid surgery. Sequenced material: tumor tissue. Every receptor here comes from a female donor with papillary thyroid cancer or a benign thyroid nodule (not recorded which). Some clones in this sample may be carry-over from other donors' samples.

This rearrangement joins TRBV7-8 to TRBJ2-1, with 10 bases lining up with TRBD2. V shed 3 bases, J shed 0 bases, and the junction held 2 bases outside the gene matches. Germline lookup yields CDR1 SGHVS and CDR2 FQNEAQ. The CDR3 loop spans 16 amino acids. CDR3 coding DNA: TGTGCCAGCAGCTTTGGACTAGCGGTCTCCTACAATGAGCAGTTCTTC. This translates into CASSFGLAVSYNEQFF. Filled out from reference TRBV7-8 and TRBJ2-1, the complete variable domain reads GAGVSQSPRYKVAKRGQDVALRCDPISGHVSLFWYQQALGQGPEFLTYFQNEAQLDKSGLPSDRFFAERPEGSVSTLKIQRTQQEDSAVYLCASSFGLAVSYNEQFFGPGTRLTVL.

This chain connects TRBV20-1 to TRBJ2-2; TRBD2 agrees at 12 bases. J lost 4 bases, V lost 3 bases, and 6 bases had no gene match. Germline lookup yields CDR1 DFQATT and CDR2 SNEGSKA (reference sequence). This CDR3 spans 16 amino acids. Here the CDR3 reads CSARTSGRQGTGELFF. Here the CDR3 DNA reads TGCAGTGCTAGGACTAGCGGGAGACAGGGCACCGGGGAGCTGTTTTTT.

The chain recombines TRBV6-1 with TRBJ2-2; tentative D call: TRBD1 (7 bases). This CDR3 has 16 amino acids. CDR1 is MNHNS, CDR2 SASEGT, per germline. Trimming left V 6 bases short and J 5 bases short, with 19 bases between. The CDR3 bases are TGTGCCAGCAGAGGAGGGACAGCCCAGAGGACCGGGGAGCTGTTTTTT. Its translation is CASRGGTAQRTGELFF.

A word on this clone: A read error may account for a junction end that differs from germline. The chain combines TRBV20-1 with TRBJ2-1; D not certain. This CDR3 is built from 14 residues. Looked up from germline, CDR1 is DFQATT and CDR2 is SNEGSKA (reference sequence). CDR3 amino acids: CSASYESFKNEHFF. DNA of the CDR3: TGCAGTGCTAGCTATGAGAGTTTTAAGAATGAGCATTTCTTC.

This clone was counted between two and nine times. The CDR3 coding sequence is TGTGCCAGCAGTGACAGGAACACTGAAGCTTTCTTT. It yields the protein CASSDRNTEAFF. This chain joins TRBV6-4 and TRBJ1-1; D gene ambiguous. V was pared by 2 bases and J by 1 base, with 2 bases between. Per the germline V gene, CDR1 is MRHNA and CDR2 is SNTAGT. The length of the CDR3 is 12 residues.

The V call is TRBV5-1, the J call TRBJ2-6, with D possibly TRBD1 on 5 matching bases. V was clipped by 2 bases and J by 2 bases, with 8 bases between them. This CDR3 has 15 amino acids. Germline CDR1 and CDR2: SGHRS and YFSETQ. CDR3 sequence (DNA): TGCGCCAGCAGCTTTGTGACAGCTGGGGCCAACGTCCTGACTTTC. It codes for CASSFVTAGANVLTF.

This chain uses TRBV10-1 with TRBJ2-7, with TRBD2 matching over 7 bases. This CDR3 has 13 residues. J gave up 6 bases and V 0 bases, and 2 bases lay outside the gene matches. Per germline, CDR1 WNHNN and CDR2 SYGVQD (reference sequence). This chain's CDR3 is CASSESRTSEQYF. In DNA, the CDR3 is TGCGCCAGCAGTGAGTCCAGGACTAGCGAGCAGTACTTC.

The rearrangement links TRBV19 to TRBJ2-5; D perhaps matches TRBD1 (6 bases). Germline assignment: CDR1 LNHDA and CDR2 SQIVND (reference sequence). Trimming pared 3 bases from V and 5 bases from J, leaving 13 bases between. The CDR3 covers 14 residues. CDR3 amino acids: CASSIRAGEETQYF. In nucleotides, the CDR3 is TGTGCCAGTAGTATCCGGGCAGGGGAGGAGACCCAGTACTTC.

The V call is TRBV25-1, the J call TRBJ1-1, with a weak D call TRBD1 (6 bases). V lost 7 bases to trimming and J lost 11 bases, with 20 bases between them. The CDR3 totals 13 residues. The germline gives CDR1 MGHDK, CDR2 SYGVNS. CDR3 in DNA: TGTGCCAGCACTTGCGGAAACAGGGCCCGGGCTTTCTTT. Translation gives CASTCGNRARAFF.

This clone was counted between two and nine times. CDR3 bases: TGCGCCAGCAGCGTGGACAGGGGGCAAGGCGAGCAGTACTTC. Protein sequence: CASSVDRGQGEQYF. The gene calls are TRBV5-1 and TRBJ2-7, with TRBD1 matching over 11 bases. Per germline, CDR1 SGHRS and CDR2 YFSETQ. V dropped 4 bases and J dropped 6; count of bases not matched to a gene: 6. The CDR3 consists of 14 residues.

With respect to this clone: One end of the junction is discordant with germline, which a read error may explain. The DNA for the CDR3 is TGTGCCAGCACTTCGGAGTACAGGGGTGCTTCACCCCTCCGCTTT. Translated: CASTSEYRGASPLRF. This chain links TRBV6-5 with TRBJ1-6; 7 nucleotides align to TRBD1. Germline CDR1 is MNHEY and CDR2 is SVGAGI. The CDR3 covers 15 residues.

This clone has just a few counts. The chain employs TRBV6-2 or TRBV6-3 and TRBJ2-7, with 11 bases that match TRBD2. The CDR3 consists of 14 residues. Germline V CDR1 and CDR2: MNHEY, SVGEGT. The J segment lost 7 bases and the V segment lost 5 bases, leaving 7 bases of the junction unmatched. The CDR3 DNA sequence: TGTGCCAGCAGTCGACTAGCGGGGAAGGGGGAGCAGTACTTC. As protein: CASSRLAGKGEQYF.

A few counts support this clone. V usage is TRBV11-3 and J usage is TRBJ1-3; weak D call: TRBD1 (5 bases). The V gene lost 8 bases and the J gene lost 6 bases, with 14 bases spanning the gap. Looked up from germline, CDR1 is SGHNT and CDR2 is YENEEA. The length of the CDR3 is 13 residues. CDR3 region: CASARQGVNTIYF. In DNA, the CDR3 is TGTGCCAGCGCTCGCCAGGGAGTAAACACCATATATTTT.

The rearrangement links TRBV6-6 to TRBJ1-1; D remains unclear. From germline, CDR1 is MNHNY and CDR2 SVGAGI (reference sequence). The CDR3 runs to 16 residues. Deletions cut 3 bases from V and 0 bases from J, with 14 bases between. CDR3 residues: CASSYVGQTMNTEAFF. For the CDR3, the DNA is TGTGCCAGCAGTTATGTAGGGCAGACCATGAACACTGAAGCTTTCTTT.

This clone was recorded only once. This chain links TRBV11-3 with TRBJ2-3; 12 bases match TRBD2. Unmatched junction bases numbered 3, after V lost 5 bases and J lost 3 bases. This CDR3 comprises 15 residues. Per germline, CDR1 SGHNT and CDR2 YENEEA. As DNA, the CDR3 is TGTGCCAGCAGCGTTACTAGCGGGAGGACAGATACGCAGTATTTT. Protein sequence: CASSVTSGRTDTQYF. The full variable domain, completed using reference TRBV11-3 and TRBJ2-3, is EAGVVQSPRYKIIEKKQPVAFWCNPISGHNTLYWYLQNLGQGPELLIRYENEEAVDDSQLPKDRFSAERLKGVDSTLKIQPAELGDSAVYLCASSVTSGRTDTQYFGPGTRLTVL.

This clone has only a few counts. The chain recombines TRBV5-4 with TRBJ1-5; 7 bases map to TRBD1. CDR1 and CDR2 from the germline V gene are SGHNT and YYREEE (reference sequence). Trimming at V came to 4 bases and at J to 6 bases, leaving 7 bases not matched to a gene. CDR3 length equals 14 residues. In DNA, the CDR3 is TGTGCCAGCAGCGTAGACAGGGACCGTCAGCCCCAGCATTTT. This sequence encodes CASSVDRDRQPQHF.

V gene TRBV7-9 combines with J gene TRBJ1-1; maybe TRBD1 (5 bases). V dropped 5 bases and J dropped 1 base, with 8 bases sitting between them. Germline CDR1 and CDR2: SEHNR and FQNEAQ (reference sequence). The CDR3 spans 13 residues. The CDR3 sequence: CASSATGNTEAFF. As DNA, the CDR3 is TGTGCCAGCAGCGCAACAGGGAACACTGAAGCTTTCTTT.

The sample holds a few counts of this clone. This chain links TRBV28 with TRBJ1-6, with TRBD1 identical over 10 bases. The CDR3 covers 18 residues. Germline trimming cut 3 bases from V and 8 bases from J; bases unmatched to any gene: 13. CDR1 is MDHEN and CDR2 is SYDVKM in the germline V gene. This chain's CDR3 is CASSLRPLTGGEDSPLHF. The CDR3 region has the DNA TGTGCCAGCAGTTTGCGGCCACTGACAGGGGGCGAGGATTCACCCCTCCACTTT. The full variable domain, completed using reference TRBV28 and TRBJ1-6, is DVKVTQSSRYLVKRTGEKVFLECVQDMDHENMFWYRQDPGLGLRLIYFSYDVKMKEKGDIPEGYSVSREKKERFSLILESASTNQTSMYLCASSLRPLTGGEDSPLHFGNGTRLTVT.

This clone was seen a few times. This chain joins TRBV27 and TRBJ2-7, with 7 bases matching TRBD1. The CDR3 has 16 amino acids. From germline, CDR1 is MNHEY and CDR2 SMNVEV (reference sequence). Germline trimming cut 5 bases from V and 6 bases from J; bases unmatched to any gene: 16. CDR3: CASSLAPGLPGGEQYF. The CDR3 coding sequence is TGTGCCAGCAGTCTCGCTCCGGGGCTTCCAGGGGGCGAGCAGTACTTC.

This chain links TRBV2 with TRBJ2-7, with D possibly matching TRBD2 (5 bases). V lost 6 bases, J lost 0 bases, and 12 bases lay in between. The CDR3 is made up of 14 amino acids. Germline lookup yields CDR1 SNHLY and CDR2 FYNNEI. The CDR3 coding sequence is TGTGCCAGCAGACCTTACGGGGACTCCTACGAGCAGTACTTC. It specifies CASRPYGDSYEQYF.

V is TRBV5-1 and J is TRBJ2-7; TRBD1 is a possible D gene (6 bases). The CDR3 spans 13 residues. CDR1 is SGHRS and CDR2 is YFSETQ in the germline V gene. Trimming shortened V by 4 bases and J by 6 bases, and 14 bases separated the two germline ends. CDR3 sequence: CASSTGQNREQYF. DNA of the CDR3: TGCGCCAGCAGCACCGGACAGAATCGCGAGCAGTACTTC.